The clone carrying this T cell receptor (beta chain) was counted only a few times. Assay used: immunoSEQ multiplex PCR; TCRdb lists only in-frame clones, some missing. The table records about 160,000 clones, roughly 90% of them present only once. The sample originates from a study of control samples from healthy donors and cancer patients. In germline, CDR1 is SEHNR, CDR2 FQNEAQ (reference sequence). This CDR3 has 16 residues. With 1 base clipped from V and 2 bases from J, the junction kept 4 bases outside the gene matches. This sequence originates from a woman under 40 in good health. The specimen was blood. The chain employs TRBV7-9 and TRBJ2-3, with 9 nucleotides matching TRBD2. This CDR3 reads CASSLDLAGPTDTQYF. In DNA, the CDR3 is TGTGCCAGCAGCTTAGACCTAGCGGGACCCACAGATACGCAGTATTTT.